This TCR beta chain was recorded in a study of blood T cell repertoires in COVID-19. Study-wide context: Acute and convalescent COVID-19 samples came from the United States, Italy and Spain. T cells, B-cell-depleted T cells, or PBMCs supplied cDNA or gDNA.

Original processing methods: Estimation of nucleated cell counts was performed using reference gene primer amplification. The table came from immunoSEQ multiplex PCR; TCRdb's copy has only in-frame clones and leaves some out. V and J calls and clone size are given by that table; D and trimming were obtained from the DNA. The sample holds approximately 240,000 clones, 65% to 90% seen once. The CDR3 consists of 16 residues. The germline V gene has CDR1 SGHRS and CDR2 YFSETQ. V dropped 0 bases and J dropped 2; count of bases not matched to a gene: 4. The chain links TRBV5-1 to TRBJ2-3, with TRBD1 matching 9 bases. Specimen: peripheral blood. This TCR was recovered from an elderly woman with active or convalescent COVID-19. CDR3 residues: CASSLGGQGYTDTQYF. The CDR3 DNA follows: TGCGCCAGCAGCTTGGGGGGACAGGGATACACAGATACGCAGTATTTT. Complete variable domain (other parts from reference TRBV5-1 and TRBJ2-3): KAGVTQTPRYLIKTRGQQVTLSCSPISGHRSVSWYQQTPGQGLQFLFEYFSETQRNKGNFPGRFSGRQFSNSRSEMNVSTLELGDSALYLCASSLGGQGYTDTQYFGPGTRLTVL.